These 9 T cell receptor beta chains came from one sample sequenced in a study of blood T cells in healthy people across ages. For the second PCR, which ran for roughly 6 to 12 cycles, a sample-barcoded 5' primer and a J-beta primer mix were used. TCRdb reprocessed the 5' RACE reads with MiXCR, giving one entry per CDR3 protein. This table holds roughly 800,000 distinct CDR3 sequences, about a quarter found once. These data are also associated with another study on T cells of mothers and their children.

Sequences were obtained from blood. All receptors derive from a boy aged 5-17 years in good health.

The gene calls are TRBV29-1 and TRBJ2-5; D remains unclear. The ends were cut back, 1 base at V and 1 base at J, with 7 bases in the middle. The germline CDR1 and CDR2 sequences are SQVTM and ANQGSEA. The CDR3 is 13 residues long. CDR3 DNA sequence: TGCAGCGTTGAAGGGGCTTCCCAAGAGACCCAGTACTTC. Its protein is CSVEGASQETQYF.

The chain employs TRBV9 and TRBJ2-5, with no clear D. TRBJ2-7 explains the end of the DNA better; the J call may be wrong. The CDR3 sequence is 15 residues long. The germline V gene encodes CDR1 SGDLS and CDR2 YYNGEE. DNA for the CDR3: TGTGCCAGCAGCGTAGGGGTAGGGTCCACCTACGAGCAGTACTTC. Its translation: CASSVGVGSTYEQYF.

This clonotype was picked up a small number of times. This chain links TRBV20-1 with TRBJ2-3; D possibly corresponds to TRBD1 (6 bases). CDR1 is DFQATT, CDR2 SNEGSKA, per germline (reference sequence). The V and J ends lost 2 bases and 8 bases respectively, with 23 bases between them. The CDR3 extends over 16 amino acids. Written as DNA, the CDR3 is TGCAGTGCTAGAAGGGGGTTGGGGACATTCAAGGGTACGCAGTATTTT. Protein: CSARRGLGTFKGTQYF.

J is TRBJ1-2 and V is TRBV29-1; D is unclear. Germline V lookup: CDR1 SQVTM, CDR2 ANQGSEA. The CDR3 totals 11 residues. Trimming pared 5 bases from V and 8 bases from J, leaving 12 bases between. CDR3 DNA sequence: TGCAGCGTTCTGGTCCTCGGGGGCTACACCTTC. Its translation is CSVLVLGGYTF.

V usage is TRBV6-5 and J usage is TRBJ1-2; D is undetermined. The CDR3 sequence is 14 residues long. The germline V gene has CDR1 MNHEY and CDR2 SVGAGI. Between the trimmed V and J ends, which lost 6 bases and 4 bases, there was a span of 15 bases. For the CDR3, the DNA is TGTGCCAGCAGCGCCCCGGCCGGAGGCTATGGCTACACCTTC. This encodes CASSAPAGGYGYTF.

The rearrangement joins TRBV3-1 to TRBJ2-7; TRBD2 aligns across 10 bases. The J call may be faulty, since TRBJ2-5 better matches the DNA end. The V gene's germline CDR1 is LGHDT and CDR2 YNNKEL (reference sequence). The CDR3 loop spans 18 amino acids. The CDR3 DNA sequence: TGTGCCAGCAGCCAAGTCGGATGGCTAGCGGGGGAACAAGAGACCCAGTACTTC. It specifies CASSQVGWLAGEQETQYF.

The V and J genes are TRBV28 and TRBJ1-2; weak D call: TRBD1 (6 bases). The CDR3 runs to 15 residues. Germline loops: CDR1 MDHEN, CDR2 SYDVKM. V lost 3 bases to trimming and J lost 5 bases, with 16 bases between them. For the CDR3, the DNA is TGTGCCAGCAGTTTGAGGGGGGCAGGTCCGTATGGCTACACCTTC. Amino acids: CASSLRGAGPYGYTF.

There are a few counts of this clonotype. This chain connects TRBV6-1 to TRBJ2-5; TRBD2 matches at 13 bases. V lost 3 bases to trimming and J lost 3 bases; unmatched junction nucleotides: 7. Germline loops: CDR1 MNHNS, CDR2 SASEGT. The CDR3 is 17 residues long. DNA for the CDR3: TGTGCCAGCAGTGACAAGGGACTAGCGGGGTTTGAAGAGACCCAGTACTTC. This encodes CASSDKGLAGFEETQYF.

The rearrangement joins TRBV2 to TRBJ2-2, with D perhaps TRBD1 or TRBD2 (6 bases each). This CDR3 is built from 15 residues. V shed 7 bases and J shed 2 bases, with 14 bases lying between them. Germline lookup yields CDR1 SNHLY and CDR2 FYNNEI. CDR3 nucleotide sequence: TGTGCCAGCAAACGGGACGGGGGCAACACCGGGGAGCTGTTTTTT. Protein product: CASKRDGGNTGELFF.